This passage covers 27 T cell receptor beta chains from one sample sequenced in a study of T cell responses to AZD1222 COVID-19 vaccine. TCRdb's copy holds only in-frame clones and misses some; the assay was immunoSEQ multiplex PCR. This sample yields approximately 100,000 clones, of which 85% to 90% are seen a single time; over 3% belongs to the top ten. Sample: peripheral blood, taken on day 0 of AZD1222 vaccination. Every receptor here comes from an adult in good health.

The J gene is TRBJ1-1, the V gene TRBV18; 9 bases agree with TRBD1. The CDR3 is 14 amino acids. J was trimmed by 3 bases and V by 5 bases; bases with no gene match: 4. Germline V gene sequence: CDR1 KGHSH, CDR2 LQKENI. Here the CDR3 DNA reads TGTGCCAGCTCAACACAGGGGGCGGACACTGAAGCTTTCTTT. It specifies CASSTQGADTEAFF.

A single count supports this clone. CDR3 in DNA: TGTGCCAGCTCACCTGCTCTTCAAGCAACTAATGAAAAACTGTTTTTT. This sequence encodes CASSPALQATNEKLFF. The chain is built from TRBV18 and TRBJ1-4; D is ambiguous. V was trimmed by 3 bases and J by 0 bases, leaving 11 bases between them. This CDR3 contains 16 residues. The germline CDR1 and CDR2 sequences are KGHSH and LQKENI.

The V call is TRBV7-2, the J call TRBJ2-4, with 11 bases aligning to TRBD2. The CDR3 covers 13 residues. CDR1 and CDR2 (germline): SGHTA, FQGNSA. V lost 5 bases and J lost 15; bases outside the gene matches: 9. The CDR3 is CASSKGLAVGGYF. In DNA form, the CDR3 reads TGTGCCAGCAGCAAGGGACTAGCGGTGGGTGGGTACTTC.

This clone was observed a handful of times. The rearrangement links TRBV7-2 to TRBJ1-1; D possibly corresponds to TRBD1 (6 bases). This CDR3 has 15 residues. Trimming removed 5 bases from V and 6 bases from J, with 19 bases in between. Germline lookup yields CDR1 SGHTA and CDR2 FQGNSA. CDR3 bases: TGTGCCAGCAGCCCTCAACAGGGAATACGCGCTGAAGCTTTCTTT. Amino acids: CASSPQQGIRAEAFF.

The J gene is TRBJ2-7, the V gene TRBV11-2; TRBD2 might be the D (5 bases). Germline loops: CDR1 SGHAT, CDR2 FQNNGV. V lost 2 bases and J 6 bases, leaving 14 bases between the germline ends. The CDR3 contains 14 residues. The CDR3 DNA reads as TGTGCCAGCAGCTTAACGGGAACCCGCGGCGAGCAGTACTTC. It specifies CASSLTGTRGEQYF.

The chain recombines TRBV6-1 with TRBJ2-3, with D perhaps assigned TRBD1 or TRBD2 (5 bases each). The germline V gene has CDR1 MNHNS and CDR2 SASEGT. V was clipped by 2 bases and J by 6 bases, with 12 bases between them. The length of the CDR3 is 14 residues. DNA of the CDR3: TGTGCCAGCAGTGAACGGGGCGGGCCGGATACGCAGTATTTT. Amino acid sequence: CASSERGGPDTQYF.

V gene TRBV11-1 combines with J gene TRBJ2-7; TRBD1 agrees at 8 bases. With V trimmed by 5 bases and J by 1 base, 7 bases remained unmatched. Germline V gene data show CDR1 as SGHAT and CDR2 as FQDESV (reference sequence). The CDR3 has 15 amino acids. The CDR3 protein is CASSPGDRRSYEQYF. The CDR3 DNA follows: TGTGCCAGCAGCCCAGGGGACAGGCGTTCCTACGAGCAGTACTTC.

This sequence joins TRBV7-8 and TRBJ2-7; 9 bases match TRBD1. The CDR3 sequence is 14 residues long. CDR1 is SGHVS and CDR2 is FQNEAQ in the germline V gene. V gave up 3 bases and J gave up 3 bases; unmatched junction bases: 3. The CDR3 DNA reads TGTGCCAGCAGCTTCGGGACAGGGAACTACGAGCAGTACTTC. Translation gives CASSFGTGNYEQYF.

J is TRBJ1-5 and V is TRBV2; no reliable D call. V was pared by 7 bases and J by 4 bases, with 11 bases between. There are 13 residues in the CDR3. Germline values: CDR1 SNHLY, CDR2 FYNNEI. The CDR3 bases are TGTGCCAGCAAGTCCTCCGGTAATCAGCCCCAGCATTTT. Translating it yields CASKSSGNQPQHF. Drawing the rest from reference TRBV2 and TRBJ1-5, the complete variable domain is EPEVTQTPSHQVTQMGQEVILRCVPISNHLYFYWYRQILGQKVEFLVSFYNNEISEKSEIFDDQFSVERPDGSNFTLKIRSTKLEDSAMYFCASKSSGNQPQHFGDGTRLSIL.

The chain uses TRBV5-1 and TRBJ1-4; no reliable D call. V was cut by 1 base and J by 10 bases, with 20 bases left in between. The CDR3 length is 16 residues. Germline V gene sequence: CDR1 SGHRS, CDR2 YFSETQ. The CDR3 coding sequence is TGCGCCAGCAGCTTGATGTACCAGAGTAGTGTGCCAAAACTGTTTTTT. This translates into CASSLMYQSSVPKLFF.

Only one count was recorded for this clone. The J gene is TRBJ1-2, the V gene TRBV4-2, with 11 bases identical to TRBD1. The length of the CDR3 is 18 residues. The J segment lost 5 bases and the V segment lost 1 base, leaving 12 bases of the junction unmatched. Looked up from germline, CDR1 is LGHNA and CDR2 is YNFKEQ. CDR3 nucleotide sequence: TGTGCCAGCAGCCAAGGGCAAGTAGAGGACAGGGGGCTTTATGGCTACACCTTC. Its protein product is CASSQGQVEDRGLYGYTF.

The chain combines TRBV28 with TRBJ2-4; 9 bases agree with TRBD1. Trimming cost V 8 bases and J 1 base; bases outside gene matches: 3. The CDR3 extends over 14 amino acids. Germline CDR1 MDHEN, CDR2 SYDVKM. The CDR3 coding sequence is TGTGCCAGCGACAGGGGGGGGGCCAAAAACATTCAGTACTTC. It specifies CASDRGGAKNIQYF.

This clone was picked up a small number of times. The CDR3 protein is CASSATIMNTEAFF. CDR3 coding DNA: TGCGCCAGCAGCGCGACAATCATGAACACTGAAGCTTTCTTT. The V gene is TRBV5-1, the J gene TRBJ1-1; D call uncertain. Germline assignment: CDR1 SGHRS and CDR2 YFSETQ. V was shortened by 4 bases and J by 0 bases, with 10 bases between the two germline ends. This CDR3 has 14 amino acids.

This clone was detected once. The chain uses TRBV2 and TRBJ2-7; the match to TRBD2 covers 9 bases. The ends lost 6 bases at V and 4 bases at J; junction bases unmatched: 10. Germline V lookup: CDR1 SNHLY, CDR2 FYNNEI. The CDR3 length is 15 residues. The CDR3 loop reads CASSPTGTSPYEQYF. The DNA for the CDR3 is TGTGCCAGCAGCCCGACCGGGACTAGCCCATACGAGCAGTACTTC.

J is TRBJ1-2 and V is TRBV29-1, with D perhaps TRBD1 (5 bases). The germline gives CDR1 SQVTM, CDR2 ANQGSEA. V shed 0 bases and J shed 8 bases, with 19 bases lying between them. The CDR3 is made up of 15 amino acids. The CDR3 DNA reads as TGCAGCGTTGAAGATGCGGCCAGACAACGGGGGGGCTACACCTTC. This codes for CSVEDAARQRGGYTF.

The CDR3, as DNA: TGTGCCAGCAGTAGGGGGTCGAAGAGCGGGGGCCTCCGGTACAATGAGCAGTTCTTC. This codes for CASSRGSKSGGLRYNEQFF. The chain couples TRBV6-2 or TRBV6-3 to TRBJ2-1; TRBD2 matches at 8 bases. Germline loops: CDR1 MNHEY, CDR2 SVGEGT. The CDR3 consists of 19 residues. V lost 5 bases and J lost 4; bases outside the gene matches: 19.

The chain recombines TRBV5-1 with TRBJ1-3, with a possible D match to TRBD1 (6 bases). The CDR3 contains 14 residues. Germline CDR1 is SGHRS and CDR2 is YFSETQ. The ends were cut back, 3 bases at V and 1 base at J, with 8 bases in the middle. The CDR3 sequence: CASSSGQSGNTIYF. Here the CDR3 DNA reads TGCGCCAGCAGCTCCGGACAGTCTGGAAACACCATATATTTT.

This sequence joins TRBV9 and TRBJ2-2; D tentatively fits TRBD1 or TRBD2 (5 bases each). There are 13 residues in the CDR3. Germline V lookup: CDR1 SGDLS, CDR2 YYNGEE. Trimming took off 0 bases at V and 9 bases at J, with 9 bases between the two ends. The CDR3 coding sequence is TGTGCCAGCAGCGTAGCTGGGGGACGGGAGCTGTTTTTT. Protein product: CASSVAGGRELFF.

CDR3 protein: CASGLGKQDGPNTGELFF. CDR3 in DNA: TGTGCTAGTGGTTTGGGGAAACAAGACGGACCGAACACCGGGGAGCTGTTTTTT. V is TRBV12-5 and J is TRBJ2-2; D gene ambiguous. Germline loops: CDR1 LGHNT, CDR2 FRNRAP. Trimming left V 1 base short and J 0 bases short, with 15 bases between. The CDR3 length is 18 residues.

The chain couples TRBV5-1 to TRBJ1-3; D not certain. Trimming shortened V by 1 base and J by 0 bases, and 8 bases separated the two germline ends. Germline CDR1 SGHRS, CDR2 YFSETQ. The CDR3 spans 15 residues. CDR3 sequence (DNA): TGCGCCAGCAGCTTGTACGCAGACTCTGGAAACACCATATATTTT. Translating it yields CASSLYADSGNTIYF.

The chain recombines TRBV10-3 with TRBJ1-1; 8 bases map to TRBD1. The V and J ends lost 10 bases and 0 bases, in that order; junction bases with no gene match: 7. This CDR3 contains 14 residues. Germline values: CDR1 ENHRY, CDR2 SYGVKD. The CDR3 sequence is CATATGVMNTEAFF. Written as DNA, the CDR3 is TGTGCCACCGCGACAGGGGTTATGAACACTGAAGCTTTCTTT.

The chain employs TRBV11-2 and TRBJ1-1; no definite D call. This CDR3 comprises 15 residues. CDR1 is SGHAT, CDR2 FQNNGV, per germline. Deletions cut 0 bases from V and 1 base from J, with 9 bases between. In nucleotides, the CDR3 is TGTGCCAGCAGCTTAGAAAGGAGGTGGAACACTGAAGCTTTCTTT. Amino acids: CASSLERRWNTEAFF.

V usage is TRBV3-1 (or the pseudogene TRBV3-2) and J usage is TRBJ1-2; 7 nucleotides match TRBD1. The CDR3 contains 13 residues. The V and J ends lost 4 bases and 6 bases, in that order; junction bases with no gene match: 5. Germline CDR1 is LGHDT and CDR2 is YNNKEL (reference sequence). The CDR3 coding sequence is TGTGCCAGCAGCCTACAGGGGATTCATGGCTACACCTTC. Translating gives CASSLQGIHGYTF.

The chain couples TRBV6-2 or TRBV6-3 to TRBJ2-1; D is unclear. Germline V gene lookup returns CDR1 MNHEY and CDR2 SVGEGT. Trimming left V 6 bases short and J 5 bases short, with 5 bases between. The CDR3 contains 11 residues. The CDR3 DNA reads as TGTGCCAGCAGCCATCACAATGAGCAGTTCTTC. The encoded protein is CASSHHNEQFF.

This clone appeared a single time. In DNA form, the CDR3 reads TGTGCCAGCAGCGAGAACCCGGGGGGTTCAGATACGCAGTATTTT. Its translation is CASSENPGGSDTQYF. The rearrangement links TRBV9 to TRBJ2-3, with 7 bases matching TRBD2. The V gene's germline CDR1 is SGDLS and CDR2 YYNGEE. J gave up 4 bases and V 3 bases, and 8 bases lay outside the gene matches. The CDR3 covers 15 residues. Variable domain in full (rest from reference TRBV9 and TRBJ2-3): DSGVTQTPKHLITATGQRVTLRCSPRSGDLSVYWYQQSLDQGLQFLIQYYNGEERAKGNILERFSAQQFPDLHSELNLSSLELGDSALYFCASSENPGGSDTQYFGPGTRLTVL.

J is TRBJ1-5 and V is TRBV6-4; possibly TRBD1 for D (6 bases). The length of the CDR3 is 15 residues. Germline lookup yields CDR1 MRHNA and CDR2 SNTAGT. With 4 bases removed from V and 4 bases from J, the gap between germline ends came to 14 bases. CDR3 bases: TGTGCCAGCAGTGTTGAAGGGGGGCTGAATCAGCCCCAGCATTTT. Protein product: CASSVEGGLNQPQHF.

This clone occurred once. V gene TRBV29-1 combines with J gene TRBJ1-3; D unresolved. The CDR3 runs 11 residues. In germline, CDR1 is SQVTM, CDR2 ANQGSEA. V was shortened by 6 bases and J by 1 base, with 4 bases between the two germline ends. CDR3 in amino acids: CSVGSGNTIYF. CDR3 coding DNA: TGCAGCGTCGGGTCTGGAAACACCATATATTTT.